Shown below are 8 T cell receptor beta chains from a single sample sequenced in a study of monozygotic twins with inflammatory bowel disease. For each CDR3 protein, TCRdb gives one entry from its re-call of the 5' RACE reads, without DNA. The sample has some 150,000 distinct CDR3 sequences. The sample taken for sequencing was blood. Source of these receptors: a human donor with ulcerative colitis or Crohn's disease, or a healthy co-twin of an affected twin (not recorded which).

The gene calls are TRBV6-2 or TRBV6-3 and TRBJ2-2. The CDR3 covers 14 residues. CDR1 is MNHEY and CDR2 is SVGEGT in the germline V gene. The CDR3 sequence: CTSSSGGGIGELFF.

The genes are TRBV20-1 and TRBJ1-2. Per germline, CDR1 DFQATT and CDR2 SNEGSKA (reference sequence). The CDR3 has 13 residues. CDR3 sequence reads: CSARVGVNYGYTF.

The CDR3: CASSPSQDRGNGYTF. The chain combines TRBV7-2 with TRBJ1-2; the D call of TRBD1 rests on TCRdb alone, since no DNA is present to check it. The CDR3 is 15 residues long. Looked up from germline, CDR1 is SGHTA and CDR2 is FQGNSA. Supplemented by reference TRBV7-2 and TRBJ1-2, the full variable domain reads GAGVSQSPSNKVTEKGKDVELRCDPISGHTALYWYRQSLGQGLEFLIYFQGNSAPDKSGLPSDRFSAERTGGSVSTLTIQRTQQEDSAVYLCASSPSQDRGNGYTFGSGTRLTVV.

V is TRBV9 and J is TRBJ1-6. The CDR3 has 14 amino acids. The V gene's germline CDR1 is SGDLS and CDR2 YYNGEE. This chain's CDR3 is CASSVGTQAAPLHF.

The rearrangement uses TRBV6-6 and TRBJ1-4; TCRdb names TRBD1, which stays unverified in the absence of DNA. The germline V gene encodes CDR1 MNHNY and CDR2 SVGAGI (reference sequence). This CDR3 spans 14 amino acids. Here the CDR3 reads CASSYDRTGQDKFF.

The CDR3 here is CASSFLAGGYTDTQYF. The V and J genes are TRBV7-2 and TRBJ2-3; as DNA is missing, the TRBD2 call by TCRdb cannot be tested. There are 16 residues in the CDR3. The germline gives CDR1 SGHTA, CDR2 FQGNSA.

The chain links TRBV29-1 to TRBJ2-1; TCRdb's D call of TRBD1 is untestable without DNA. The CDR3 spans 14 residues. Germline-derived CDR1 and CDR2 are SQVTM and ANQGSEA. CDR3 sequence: CSGRTGRTYNEQFF.

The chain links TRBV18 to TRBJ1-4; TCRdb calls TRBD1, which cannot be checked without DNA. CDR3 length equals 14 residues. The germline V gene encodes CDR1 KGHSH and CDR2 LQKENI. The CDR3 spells CASSPDRFNEKLFF.